The 11 T cell receptor beta chains given below trace back to one sample, sequenced in a study of identical twins. TCRdb fed the 5' RACE reads into MiXCR, producing one record per CDR3 protein. This table has 1.5 million to 2 million distinct CDR3 sequences, more than 30% appearing once. Sequencing input: cord blood. All receptors come from a newborn girl in good health.

This clonotype was seen a handful of times. The chain uses TRBV28 and TRBJ2-5; tentatively, D is TRBD1 (6 bases). The CDR3 has 14 residues. CDR1 MDHEN and CDR2 SYDVKM come from the germline V gene. V was clipped by 8 bases and J by 1 base, with 14 bases between them. CDR3 bases: TGTGCCAGCCTCGACAGGTCCTCCCAAGAGACCCAGTACTTC. Translation: CASLDRSSQETQYF. Full variable domain (outside the CDR3, taken from reference TRBV28 and TRBJ2-5): DVKVTQSSRYLVKRTGEKVFLECVQDMDHENMFWYRQDPGLGLRLIYFSYDVKMKEKGDIPEGYSVSREKKERFSLILESASTNQTSMYLCASLDRSSQETQYFGPGTRLLVL.

The V gene is TRBV12-3 or TRBV12-4, the J gene TRBJ2-5; maybe TRBD1 (5 bases). The DNA end lines up better with TRBJ2-7; the J call may be wrong. The CDR3 is made up of 13 amino acids. This chain's CDR3 is CASSTQATYEQYF. DNA for the CDR3: TGTGCCAGCAGCACACAGGCAACCTACGAGCAGTACTTC.

This sequence joins TRBV20-1 and TRBJ1-1, with 9 positions matching TRBD1. The CDR3 extends over 12 amino acids. V lost 4 bases and J lost 9; bases outside the gene matches: 6. CDR1 is DFQATT, CDR2 SNEGSKA, per germline (reference sequence). The CDR3 DNA follows: TGCAGTGCTACCGACACAGGGGGCAAAGCTTTCTTT. Translated: CSATDTGGKAFF.

The sample holds a few counts of this clonotype. The V and J genes are TRBV2 and TRBJ1-2, with D tentatively TRBD1 (6 bases). Looked up from germline, CDR1 is SNHLY and CDR2 is FYNNEI. V was trimmed by 6 bases and J by 4 bases, leaving 15 bases between them. CDR3 length equals 14 residues. The CDR3 sequence: CASREQGTGYGYTF. In nucleotides, the CDR3 is TGTGCCAGCAGGGAACAGGGTACGGGCTATGGCTACACCTTC.

The table lists this clonotype with many counts. The rearrangement uses TRBV28 and TRBJ2-5; D is perhaps TRBD1 or TRBD2 (6 bases each). Per germline, CDR1 MDHEN and CDR2 SYDVKM. CDR3 length: 13 amino acids. The V gene lost 4 bases and the J gene lost 4 bases, with 10 bases spanning the gap. CDR3 nucleotide sequence: TGTGCCAGCAGTTACCGGGGGCGAGAGACCCAGTACTTC. Its translation: CASSYRGRETQYF.

The V gene is TRBV2, the J gene TRBJ2-6; TRBD2 matches 12 bases. V trimming: 6 bases; J trimming: 1 base; junction bases outside the gene matches: 19. The CDR3 runs to 22 residues. The germline CDR1 and CDR2 sequences are SNHLY and FYNNEI. CDR3 residues: CASSPPRLSTTSGRSGANVLTF. The CDR3 DNA reads as TGTGCCAGCAGCCCCCCAAGACTGAGCACGACTAGCGGGAGATCTGGGGCCAACGTCCTGACTTTC.

The V and J genes are TRBV7-6 and TRBJ2-3, with D tentatively TRBD2 (5 bases). The CDR3 sequence is 15 residues long. V was clipped by 2 bases and J by 2 bases, with 11 bases between them. Germline V gene lookup returns CDR1 SGHVS and CDR2 FNYEAQ. CDR3 nucleotide sequence: TGTGCCAGCAGCTTAACTAGAAGATCCACAGATACGCAGTATTTT. Translation gives CASSLTRRSTDTQYF.

The chain recombines TRBV2 with TRBJ2-5; TRBD1 might be the D (5 bases). V was trimmed by 7 bases and J by 5 bases, leaving 14 bases between them. CDR3 length: 13 amino acids. Germline-derived CDR1 and CDR2 are SNHLY and FYNNEI. Written as DNA, the CDR3 is TGTGCCAGCACCGGTGGGGCTTTGGAGACCCAGTACTTC. This encodes CASTGGALETQYF. Supplemented by reference TRBV2 and TRBJ2-5, the full variable domain reads EPEVTQTPSHQVTQMGQEVILRCVPISNHLYFYWYRQILGQKVEFLVSFYNNEISEKSEIFDDQFSVERPDGSNFTLKIRSTKLEDSAMYFCASTGGALETQYFGPGTRLLVL.

The chain links TRBV7-2 to TRBJ2-4, with 15 bases lining up with TRBD2. The DNA end lines up better with TRBJ2-5; the J call may be wrong. Germline CDR1 reads SGHTA; CDR2 reads FQGNSA. The CDR3 contains 18 residues. CDR3 protein: CASSLIGTSGRLGETQYF. Written as DNA, the CDR3 is TGTGCCAGCAGCTTAATCGGGACTAGCGGGAGGTTGGGGGAGACCCAGTACTTC.

There are many counts of this clonotype. The J gene is TRBJ1-4, the V gene TRBV5-1; tentatively, D is TRBD1 (6 bases). This CDR3 contains 14 residues. Trimming stripped 6 bases from V and 0 bases from J, with 9 bases between. CDR1 is SGHRS, CDR2 YFSETQ, per germline. The CDR3 loop is CASTSGATNEKLFF. CDR3 in DNA: TGCGCCAGCACCTCAGGGGCAACTAATGAAAAACTGTTTTTT.

V gene TRBV20-1 combines with J gene TRBJ2-2, with 8 bases identical to TRBD2. The CDR3 is 15 residues long. J lost 0 bases, V lost 6 bases, and 6 bases had no gene match. CDR1 is DFQATT and CDR2 is SNEGSKA in the germline V gene (reference sequence). CDR3 nucleotides: TGCAGTGCCTTACTAGCGGTCGCGAACACCGGGGAGCTGTTTTTT. Its protein product is CSALLAVANTGELFF.